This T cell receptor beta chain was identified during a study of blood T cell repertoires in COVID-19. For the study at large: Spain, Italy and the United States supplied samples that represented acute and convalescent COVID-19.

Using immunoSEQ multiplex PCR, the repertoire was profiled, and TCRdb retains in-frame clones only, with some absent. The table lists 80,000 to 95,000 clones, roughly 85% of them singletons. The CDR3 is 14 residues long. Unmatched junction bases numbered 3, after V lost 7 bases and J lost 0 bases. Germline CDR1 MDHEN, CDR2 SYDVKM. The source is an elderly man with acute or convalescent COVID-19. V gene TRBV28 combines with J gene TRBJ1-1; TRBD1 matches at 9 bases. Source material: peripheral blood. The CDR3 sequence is CASNTGGMNTEAFF. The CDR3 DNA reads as TGTGCCAGCAATACAGGGGGCATGAACACTGAAGCTTTCTTT.